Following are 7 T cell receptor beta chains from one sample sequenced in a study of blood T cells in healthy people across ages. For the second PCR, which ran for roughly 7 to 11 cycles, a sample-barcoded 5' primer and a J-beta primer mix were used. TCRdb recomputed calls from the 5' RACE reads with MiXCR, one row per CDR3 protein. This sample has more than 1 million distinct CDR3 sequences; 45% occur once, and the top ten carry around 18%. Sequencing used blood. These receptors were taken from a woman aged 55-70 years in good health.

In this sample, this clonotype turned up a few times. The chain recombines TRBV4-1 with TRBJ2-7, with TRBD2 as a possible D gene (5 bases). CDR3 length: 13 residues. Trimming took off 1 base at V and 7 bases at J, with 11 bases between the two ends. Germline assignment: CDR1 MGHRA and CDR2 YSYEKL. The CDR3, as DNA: TGCGCCAGCAGCCAAGGTCGGGGAGCTGAGCAGTACTTC. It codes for CASSQGRGAEQYF.

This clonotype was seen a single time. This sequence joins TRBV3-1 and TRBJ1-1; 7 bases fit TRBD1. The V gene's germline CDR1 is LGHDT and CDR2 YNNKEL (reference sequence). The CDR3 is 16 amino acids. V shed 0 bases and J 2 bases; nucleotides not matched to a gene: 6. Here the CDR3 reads CASSQELGTANTEAFF. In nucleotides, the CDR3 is TGTGCCAGCAGCCAAGAATTAGGGACAGCTAACACTGAAGCTTTCTTT.

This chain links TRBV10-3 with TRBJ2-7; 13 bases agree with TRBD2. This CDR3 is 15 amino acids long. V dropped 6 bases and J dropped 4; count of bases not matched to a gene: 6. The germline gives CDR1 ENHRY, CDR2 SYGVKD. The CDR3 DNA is TGTGCCATCAGGGTAAAGACTAGCGGGAGGTACGAGCAGTACTTC. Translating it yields CAIRVKTSGRYEQYF.

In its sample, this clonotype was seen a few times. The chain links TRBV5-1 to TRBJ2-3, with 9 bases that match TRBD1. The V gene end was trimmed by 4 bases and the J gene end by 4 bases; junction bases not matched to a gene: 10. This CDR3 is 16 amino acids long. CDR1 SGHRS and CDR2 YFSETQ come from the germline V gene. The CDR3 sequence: CASSPKGQGQADTQYF. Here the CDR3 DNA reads TGCGCCAGCAGCCCCAAGGGACAGGGACAGGCAGATACGCAGTATTTT. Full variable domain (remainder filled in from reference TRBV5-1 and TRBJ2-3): KAGVTQTPRYLIKTRGQQVTLSCSPISGHRSVSWYQQTPGQGLQFLFEYFSETQRNKGNFPGRFSGRQFSNSRSEMNVSTLELGDSALYLCASSPKGQGQADTQYFGPGTRLTVL.

This CDR3 reads CASQESGWNYEQYF. The DNA for the CDR3 is TGCGCCAGTCAGGAAAGCGGGTGGAACTACGAGCAGTACTTC. The chain uses TRBV10-2 and TRBJ2-7; TRBD2 is a possible D gene (6 bases). With 9 bases removed from V and 3 bases from J, the gap between germline ends came to 18 bases. The CDR3 length is 14 residues. CDR1 is WSHSY, CDR2 SAAADI, per germline.

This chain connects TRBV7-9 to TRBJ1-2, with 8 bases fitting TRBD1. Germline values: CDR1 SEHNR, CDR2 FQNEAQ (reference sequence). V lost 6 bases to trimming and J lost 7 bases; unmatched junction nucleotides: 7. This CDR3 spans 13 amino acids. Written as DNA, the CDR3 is TGTGCCAGCAGTCCAGGGGGCCTCATTGGCTACACCTTC. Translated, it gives CASSPGGLIGYTF.

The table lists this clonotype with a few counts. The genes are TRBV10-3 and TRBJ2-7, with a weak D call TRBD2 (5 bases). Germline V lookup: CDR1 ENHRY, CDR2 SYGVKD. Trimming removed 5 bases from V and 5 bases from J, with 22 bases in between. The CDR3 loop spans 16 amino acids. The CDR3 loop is CAISSFGGSSGHEQYF. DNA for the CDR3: TGTGCCATCAGTTCATTCGGAGGTTCCTCGGGCCACGAGCAGTACTTC.